A selection of T cell receptor beta chains follows, all from one sample in a study of tumor-infiltrating lymphocytes in primary liver carcinoma. TCRdb re-analysed the multiplex PCR reads in MiXCR, keeping a single row per CDR3 protein. The sample holds 90,000 to 110,000 distinct CDR3 sequences; 82% are singletons and the top ten take about a fifth. Sample: liver tumor tissue from sampling region 3. The receptors were gathered from a man in his forties with primary liver carcinoma and hepatitis B virus infection. Both conserved end residues are part of each CDR3. Fields, in order: CDR3 protein, CDR3 DNA, J gene, V gene, D gene, clone size. The D gene is left open where the match is weak. Size is omitted from some rows. Given values are once, few, many or a class for expanded clones.

CDR3aa: CASRTDRDGKNIQYF
CDR3nt: TGTGCCAGCAGAACCGATCGGGACGGTAAAAACATTCAGTACTTC
j_gene: TRBJ2-4
v_gene: TRBV6-2/TRBV6-3
d_gene: NA
abundance: many

CDR3aa: CASSHKGATLSGTGELFF
CDR3nt: TGTGCCAGCAGCCACAAGGGGGCCACGCTCAGCGGCACCGGGGAGCTGTTTTTT
j_gene: TRBJ2-2
v_gene: TRBV7-3
d_gene: TRBD1
abundance: many

CDR3aa: CSAHGGSGLSTDTQYF
CDR3nt: TGCAGTGCTCACGGAGGGAGCGGGTTAAGCACAGATACGCAGTATTTT
j_gene: TRBJ2-3
v_gene: TRBV20-1
d_gene: NA
abundance: NA

CDR3aa: CASSLGPGSYNEQFF
CDR3nt: TGTGCCAGCAGCTTAGGCCCGGGGTCCTACAATGAGCAGTTCTTC
j_gene: TRBJ2-1
v_gene: TRBV7-3
d_gene: NA
abundance: NA

CDR3aa: CTSYSNRNSCGQYF
CDR3nt: TGTACCAGCTACTCTAACAGGAACTCCTGCGGGCAGTACTTC
j_gene: TRBJ2-7
v_gene: TRBV11-2
d_gene: NA
abundance: once

CDR3aa: CASSLSLLGGREQSF
CDR3nt: TGTGCCAGCAGCTTGTCTTTACTCGGTGGGAGAGAGCAGTCCTTC
j_gene: TRBJ2-1
v_gene: TRBV5-6
d_gene: NA
abundance: NA

CDR3aa: CASSLGLASNNGQFF
CDR3nt: TGCGCCAGCAGCTTAGGGCTAGCGAGTAACAATGGGCAGTTCTTC
j_gene: TRBJ2-1
v_gene: TRBV5-1
d_gene: NA
abundance: NA

CDR3aa: CAWSGKQGVLIGHPQHF
CDR3nt: TGTGCATGGAGTGGGAAACAGGGGGTCCTCATCGGGCATCCCCAGCATTTT
j_gene: TRBJ1-5
v_gene: TRBV30
d_gene: TRBD1
abundance: NA

CDR3aa: CASSPAEVRNEQYF
CDR3nt: TGTGCTAGCAGTCCAGCGGAAGTAAGGAACGAGCAGTACTTC
j_gene: TRBJ2-7
v_gene: TRBV12-3/TRBV12-4
d_gene: NA
abundance: NA

CDR3aa: CANSLAVGRSYEQYF
CDR3nt: TGCGCCAACAGTTTGGCCGTCGGACGCTCCTATGAACAGTACTTC
j_gene: TRBJ2-7
v_gene: TRBV5-1
d_gene: NA
abundance: NA

CDR3aa: CARSIKSSERSNEQFF
CDR3nt: TGTGCCAGGAGCATTAAGAGTAGCGAGAGGTCCAATGAGCAGTTCTTC
j_gene: TRBJ2-1
v_gene: TRBV7-8
d_gene: NA
abundance: once

CDR3aa: CATQRPHSEANVVTF
CDR3nt: TGTGCCACCCAGCGGCCGCACTCTGAGGCCAACGTCGTGACTTTC
j_gene: TRBJ2-6
v_gene: TRBV11-2
d_gene: NA
abundance: NA

CDR3aa: CASSFQGGSYNEQFF
CDR3nt: TGTGCCAGCAGTTTCCAGGGGGGCTCCTACAATGAGCAGTTCTTC
j_gene: TRBJ2-1
v_gene: TRBV6-6
d_gene: NA
abundance: many

CDR3aa: CASSASGRLTDTHYF
CDR3nt: TGTGCCAGTAGTGCGAGCGGGAGATTAACAGATACGCATTATTTT
j_gene: TRBJ2-3
v_gene: TRBV19
d_gene: TRBD2
abundance: NA

CDR3aa: CSVLPGWGMNTEAFF
CDR3nt: TGCAGCGTTCTTCCGGGGTGGGGGATGAACACTGAAGCTTTCTTT
j_gene: TRBJ1-1
v_gene: TRBV29-1
d_gene: NA
abundance: medium-sized

CDR3aa: CASTLAGTPFTGELIF
CDR3nt: TGTGCCAGCACCCTAGCCGGGACACCTTTCACCGGGGAGCTGATTTTT
j_gene: TRBJ2-2
v_gene: TRBV6-2/TRBV6-3
d_gene: NA
abundance: NA

CDR3aa: CANSRRQGGTGTQYF
CDR3nt: TGCGCCAACAGCCGCCGACAGGGGGGGACAGGTACGCAATATTTT
j_gene: TRBJ2-3
v_gene: TRBV4-3
d_gene: TRBD1
abundance: NA

CDR3aa: CASNQELQTNNEQFF
CDR3nt: TGTGCCAGCAACCAGGAATTGCAGACTAACAATGAGCAGTTCTTC
j_gene: TRBJ2-1
v_gene: TRBV4-2
d_gene: NA
abundance: NA